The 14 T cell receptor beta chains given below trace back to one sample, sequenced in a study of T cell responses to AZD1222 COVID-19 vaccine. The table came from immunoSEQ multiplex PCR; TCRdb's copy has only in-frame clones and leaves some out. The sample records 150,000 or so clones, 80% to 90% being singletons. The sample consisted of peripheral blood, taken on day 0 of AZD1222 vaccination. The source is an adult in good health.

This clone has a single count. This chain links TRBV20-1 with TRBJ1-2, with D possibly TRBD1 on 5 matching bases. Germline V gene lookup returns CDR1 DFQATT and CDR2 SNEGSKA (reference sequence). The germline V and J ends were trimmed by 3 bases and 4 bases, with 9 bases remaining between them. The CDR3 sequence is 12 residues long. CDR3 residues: CSASGGSYGYTF. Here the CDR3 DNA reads TGCAGTGCTAGTGGGGGGAGCTATGGCTACACCTTC.

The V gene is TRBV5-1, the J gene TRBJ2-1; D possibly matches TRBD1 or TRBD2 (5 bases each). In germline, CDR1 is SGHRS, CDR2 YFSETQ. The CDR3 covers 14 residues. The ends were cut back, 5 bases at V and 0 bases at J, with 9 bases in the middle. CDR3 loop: CASRRGNSYNEQFF. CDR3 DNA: TGCGCCAGCAGACGGGGCAACTCCTACAATGAGCAGTTCTTC.

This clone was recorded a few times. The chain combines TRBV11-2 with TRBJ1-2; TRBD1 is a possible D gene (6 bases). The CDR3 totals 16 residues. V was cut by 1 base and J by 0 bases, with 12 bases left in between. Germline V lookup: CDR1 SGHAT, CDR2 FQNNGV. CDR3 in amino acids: CASSLGSGGANYGYTF. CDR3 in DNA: TGTGCCAGCAGCTTAGGATCGGGGGGCGCTAACTATGGCTACACCTTC.

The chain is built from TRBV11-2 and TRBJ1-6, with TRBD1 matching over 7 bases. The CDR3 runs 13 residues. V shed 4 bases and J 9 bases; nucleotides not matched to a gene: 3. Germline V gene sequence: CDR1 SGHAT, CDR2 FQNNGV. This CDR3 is CASSSRDSSPLHF. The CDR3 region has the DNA TGTGCCAGCAGCTCGAGGGACAGTTCACCCCTCCACTTT.

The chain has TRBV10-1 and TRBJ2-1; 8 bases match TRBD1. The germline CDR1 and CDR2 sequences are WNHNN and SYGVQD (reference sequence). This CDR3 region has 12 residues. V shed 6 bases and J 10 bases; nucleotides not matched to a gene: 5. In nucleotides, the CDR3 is TGCGCCAGCAGCGGACAGGGCCGAGAGCAGTTCTTC. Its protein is CASSGQGREQFF.

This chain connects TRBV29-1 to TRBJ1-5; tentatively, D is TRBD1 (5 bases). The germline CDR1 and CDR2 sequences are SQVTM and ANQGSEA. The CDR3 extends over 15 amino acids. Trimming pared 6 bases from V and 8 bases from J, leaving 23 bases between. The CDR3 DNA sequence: TGCAGCGTAGGAGGATGGGGGTCAGGTCGAGAGCCCCAGCATTTT. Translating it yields CSVGGWGSGREPQHF.

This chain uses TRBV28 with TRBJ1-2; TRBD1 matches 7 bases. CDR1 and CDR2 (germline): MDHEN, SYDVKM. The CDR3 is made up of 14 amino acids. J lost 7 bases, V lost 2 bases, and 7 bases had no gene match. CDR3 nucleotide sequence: TGTGCCAGCAGTTTAGAAGGGAGGGGGCTTGGCTACACCTTC. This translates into CASSLEGRGLGYTF.

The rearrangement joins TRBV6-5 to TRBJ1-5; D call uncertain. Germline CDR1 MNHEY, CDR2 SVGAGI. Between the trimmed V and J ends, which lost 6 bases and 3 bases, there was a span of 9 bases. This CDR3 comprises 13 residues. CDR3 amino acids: CASSLRINQPQHF. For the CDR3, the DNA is TGTGCCAGCAGCCTTCGAATCAATCAGCCCCAGCATTTT.

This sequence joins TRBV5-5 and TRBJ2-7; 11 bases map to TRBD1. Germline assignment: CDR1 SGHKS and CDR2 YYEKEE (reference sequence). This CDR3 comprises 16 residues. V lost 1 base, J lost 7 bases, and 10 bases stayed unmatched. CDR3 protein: CASSLLWDRGAWEQYF. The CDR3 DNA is TGTGCCAGCAGCTTGTTGTGGGACAGGGGGGCCTGGGAGCAGTACTTC.

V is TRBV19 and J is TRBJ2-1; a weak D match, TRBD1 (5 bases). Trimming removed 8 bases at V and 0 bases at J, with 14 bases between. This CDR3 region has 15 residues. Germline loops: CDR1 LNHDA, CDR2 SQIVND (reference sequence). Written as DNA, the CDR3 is TGTGCCAGTGCGTTGACAGCGAGCTCCTACAATGAGCAGTTCTTC. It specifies CASALTASSYNEQFF.

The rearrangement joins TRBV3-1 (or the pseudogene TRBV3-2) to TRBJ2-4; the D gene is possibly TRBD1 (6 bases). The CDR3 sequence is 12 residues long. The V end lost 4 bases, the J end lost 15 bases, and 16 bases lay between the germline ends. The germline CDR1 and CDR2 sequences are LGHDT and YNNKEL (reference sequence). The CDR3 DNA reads TGTGCCAGCAGCCTTTCAACAGGGAAGAGGTACTTC. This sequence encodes CASSLSTGKRYF.

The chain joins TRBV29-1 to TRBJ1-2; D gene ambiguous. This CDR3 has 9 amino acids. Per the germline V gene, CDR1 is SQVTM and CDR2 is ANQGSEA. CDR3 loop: CRGIYGYTF. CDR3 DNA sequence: TGCAGGGGCATCTATGGCTACACCTTC.

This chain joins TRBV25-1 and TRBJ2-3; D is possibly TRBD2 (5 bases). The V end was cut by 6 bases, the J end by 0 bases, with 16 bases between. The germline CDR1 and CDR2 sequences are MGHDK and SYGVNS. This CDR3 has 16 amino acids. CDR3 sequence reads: CASSTQLRGSTDTQYF. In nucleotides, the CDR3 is TGTGCCAGCAGCACACAACTGAGAGGGAGCACAGATACGCAGTATTTT.

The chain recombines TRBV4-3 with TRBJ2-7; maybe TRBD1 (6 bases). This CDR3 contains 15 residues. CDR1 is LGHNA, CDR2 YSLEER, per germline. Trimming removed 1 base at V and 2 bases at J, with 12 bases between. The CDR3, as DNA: TGCGCCAGCAGCCAAGGATCGGGACAACCCTACGAGCAGTACTTC. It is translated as CASSQGSGQPYEQYF.